Listed below are T cell receptor beta chains from one sample, sequenced in a study of T cell responses to AZD1222 COVID-19 vaccine. Sequenced by immunoSEQ multiplex PCR; TCRdb stores in-frame clones only, minus some. This table holds roughly 93,000 clones, 85% to 90% found once. The sample was peripheral blood, taken on day 0 of AZD1222 vaccination. The receptors were sampled from an adult in good health. CDR3s include the opening cysteine and the closing phenylalanine or tryptophan. Fields, in order: CDR3 protein, CDR3 DNA, clone size, V gene, J gene, D gene. A D gene is named only where the DNA matches it firmly. A clone size is listed for some rows: how often the clone was seen (once, few, many), or a class if it is expanded.

CASMPPPGSYNEQFF	TGTGCCAGCATGCCCCCCCCTGGATCCTACAATGAGCAGTTCTTC	once	TRBV25-1	TRBJ2-1	.
CASRVRQGAYNEQFF	TGTGCCAGCAGAGTCAGACAGGGGGCCTACAATGAGCAGTTCTTC	.	TRBV2	TRBJ2-1	TRBD1
CASSLAQMTLFRDRAYEQYF	TGTGCCAGCAGCTTAGCCCAAATGACCCTCTTCCGGGACAGGGCCTACGAGCAGTACTTC	.	TRBV7-6	TRBJ2-7	TRBD1
CASSGTTEAFF	TGTGCCAGCAGTGGAACGACTGAAGCTTTCTTT	.	TRBV12-3/TRBV12-4	TRBJ1-1	.
CASSKGLAGFETQYF	TGCGCCAGCAGCAAAGGACTAGCCGGGTTTGAGACCCAGTACTTC	.	TRBV5-1	TRBJ2-5	TRBD2
CASHPGGESNQPQHF	TGTGCCAGCCACCCAGGGGGCGAGAGCAATCAGCCCCAGCATTTT	few	TRBV18	TRBJ1-5	TRBD1
CASSLAGSAKNIQYF	TGTGCCAGCAGTTTGGCAGGGAGTGCCAAAAACATTCAGTACTTC	.	TRBV28	TRBJ2-4	.
CASSLSAGRYEKLFF	TGTGCCAGCAGTTTATCGGCAGGGCGATATGAAAAACTGTTTTTT	once	TRBV27	TRBJ1-4	.
CASSQEGGGNTDTQYF	TGTGCCAGCAGCCAAGAGGGGGGAGGAAACACAGATACGCAGTATTTT	.	TRBV7-9	TRBJ2-3	.
CAVVRGGTDTQYF	TGTGCCGTCGTGAGGGGAGGGACAGATACGCAGTATTTT	.	TRBV6-6	TRBJ2-3	TRBD2
CASSLGGSGEKLFF	TGTGCCAGCAGTTTAGGAGGGAGCGGTGAAAAACTGTTTTTT	once	TRBV28	TRBJ1-4	.
CASSSGQKETQYF	TGTGCCAGCAGTTCGGGACAGAAGGAGACCCAGTACTTC	.	TRBV12-3/TRBV12-4	TRBJ2-5	TRBD1
CASSPVGLADEQYF	TGTGCCAGCAGCCCGGTAGGACTAGCGGACGAGCAGTACTTC	.	TRBV7-2	TRBJ2-7	TRBD2
CASSQEGGTSVFREQFF	TGCGCCAGCAGCCAAGAGGGAGGGACTAGCGTGTTCCGTGAGCAGTTCTTC	.	TRBV4-3	TRBJ2-1	TRBD2
CASSLPSGRAVVEETQYF	TGTGCCAGCAGCTTACCTAGCGGGAGGGCCGTGGTGGAGGAGACCCAGTACTTC	.	TRBV11-3	TRBJ2-5	TRBD2